Following are 9 T cell receptor beta chains from one sample sequenced in a study of T cells after yellow fever vaccination. TCRdb fed the 5' RACE reads into MiXCR, producing one record per CDR3 protein. The table includes roughly 300,000 distinct CDR3 sequences, roughly 8% detected once. Source: PBMCs, taken roughly 47 days after the first yellow fever vaccination. These receptors were collected from a man between 18 and 35 years old who received the YFV17D yellow fever vaccine.

This clonotype has a handful of counts. The chain joins TRBV5-1 to TRBJ2-2; 12 positions match TRBD1. The CDR3 is made up of 15 amino acids. Germline V gene sequence: CDR1 SGHRS, CDR2 YFSETQ. Trimming removed 2 bases from V and 8 bases from J; junction bases left unmatched: 4. CDR3 in DNA: TGCGCCAGCAGCTTCGGGACAGGGGGCGTAGGGGAGCTGTTTTTT. Encoded protein: CASSFGTGGVGELFF.

This clonotype appeared a few times. The CDR3 DNA reads TGTGCCAGCAGTTTTAGGGATGGAAGAGGCTACACCTTC. Residues: CASSFRDGRGYTF. The gene calls are TRBV12-3 or TRBV12-4 and TRBJ1-2; D not resolved. The V end lost 3 bases, the J end lost 8 bases, and 13 bases lay between the germline ends. This CDR3 has 13 amino acids.

The chain is built from TRBV7-8 and TRBJ2-3; D ambiguous. V was trimmed by 3 bases and J by 3 bases, leaving 7 bases between them. CDR1 SGHVS and CDR2 FQNEAQ come from the germline V gene. This CDR3 comprises 13 residues. The CDR3 DNA reads TGTGCCAGCAGCTTTGGGTTTACAGATACGCAGTATTTT. It codes for CASSFGFTDTQYF.

V gene TRBV6-6 combines with J gene TRBJ1-2; 7 nucleotides align to TRBD1. Germline V gene data show CDR1 as MNHNY and CDR2 as SVGAGI (reference sequence). The CDR3 is 13 residues long. V shed 9 bases, J shed 3 bases, and the junction held 7 bases outside the gene matches. CDR3 bases: TGTGCCAGTGACCCGACAGGGTACTATGGCTACACCTTC. Its translation is CASDPTGYYGYTF.

The chain joins TRBV29-1 to TRBJ1-5, with D unresolved. The V end was cut by 8 bases, the J end by 4 bases, with 15 bases between. This CDR3 region has 13 residues. The germline CDR1 and CDR2 sequences are SQVTM and ANQGSEA. For the CDR3, the DNA is TGCAGCTGTCGGGAGGATATTAATCAGCCCCAGCATTTT. Protein product: CSCREDINQPQHF.

This clonotype was seen ten or more times. The chain is built from TRBV7-8 and TRBJ2-1; D is ambiguous. Germline V gene data show CDR1 as SGHVS and CDR2 as FQNEAQ. This CDR3 comprises 13 residues. The germline V and J ends were trimmed by 3 bases and 8 bases, with 11 bases remaining between them. CDR3 residues: CASSLGGWDEQFF. CDR3 coding DNA: TGTGCCAGCAGCTTGGGTGGGTGGGATGAGCAGTTCTTC.

The rearrangement joins TRBV5-1 to TRBJ2-5, with D perhaps matching TRBD2 (6 bases). CDR1 is SGHRS and CDR2 is YFSETQ in the germline V gene. V dropped 4 bases and J dropped 5 bases, with 12 bases sitting between them. The CDR3 is 13 residues long. Here the CDR3 reads CASSPQEGETQYF. DNA of the CDR3: TGCGCCAGCAGCCCTCAGGAGGGGGAGACCCAGTACTTC.

This clonotype was counted at least ten times. The genes are TRBV9 and TRBJ2-1; 8 nucleotides align to TRBD1. Germline V gene lookup returns CDR1 SGDLS and CDR2 YYNGEE. The junction had 7 bases not matched to a gene; V was cut back by 0 bases and J by 5 bases. The CDR3 extends over 16 amino acids. DNA of the CDR3: TGTGCCAGCAGCGTAGGGACAGGGAGGAAAGACAATGAGCAGTTCTTC. Translation: CASSVGTGRKDNEQFF.

In this sample, this clonotype turned up many times. This rearrangement joins TRBV7-9 to TRBJ1-5; D not certain. Germline V gene data show CDR1 as SEHNR and CDR2 as FQNEAQ (reference sequence). The V end lost 10 bases, the J end lost 4 bases, and 14 bases lay between the germline ends. There are 13 residues in the CDR3. CDR3 sequence (DNA): TGTGCCATATCGAGTGGAGATAATCAGCCCCAGCATTTT. Translating gives CAISSGDNQPQHF.